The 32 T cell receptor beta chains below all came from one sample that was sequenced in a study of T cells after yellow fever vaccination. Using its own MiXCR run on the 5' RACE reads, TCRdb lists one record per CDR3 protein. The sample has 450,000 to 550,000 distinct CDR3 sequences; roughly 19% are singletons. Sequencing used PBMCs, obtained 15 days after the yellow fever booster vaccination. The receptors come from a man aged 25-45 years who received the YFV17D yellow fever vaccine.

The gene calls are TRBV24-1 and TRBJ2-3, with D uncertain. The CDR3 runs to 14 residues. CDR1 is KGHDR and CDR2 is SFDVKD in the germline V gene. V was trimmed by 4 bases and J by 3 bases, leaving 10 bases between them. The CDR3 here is CATSDRLSTDTQYF. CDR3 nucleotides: TGTGCCACCAGTGACCGGTTAAGTACAGATACGCAGTATTTT.

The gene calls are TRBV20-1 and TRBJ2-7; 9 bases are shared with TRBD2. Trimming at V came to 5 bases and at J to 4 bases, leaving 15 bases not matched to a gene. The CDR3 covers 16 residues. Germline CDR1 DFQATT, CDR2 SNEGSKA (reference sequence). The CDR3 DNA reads TGCAGTGCTTCCGAGTCGGAGCGCGGGAGGGGGTACGAGCAGTACTTC. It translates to CSASESERGRGYEQYF.

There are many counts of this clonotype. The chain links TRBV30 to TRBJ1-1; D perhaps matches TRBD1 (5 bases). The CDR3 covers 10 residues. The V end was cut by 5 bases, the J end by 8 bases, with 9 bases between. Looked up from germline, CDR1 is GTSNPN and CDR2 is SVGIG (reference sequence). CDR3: CAWDRTEAFF. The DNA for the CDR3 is TGTGCCTGGGACAGAACCGAAGCTTTCTTT.

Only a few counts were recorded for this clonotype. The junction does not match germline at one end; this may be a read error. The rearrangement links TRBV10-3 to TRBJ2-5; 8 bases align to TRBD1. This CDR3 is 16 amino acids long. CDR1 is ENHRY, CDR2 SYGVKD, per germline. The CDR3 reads CAIRESSGGAGRTQYF. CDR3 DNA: TGTGCCATCAGAGAGTCCTCAGGGGGCGCCGGGCGGACCCAGTACTTC.

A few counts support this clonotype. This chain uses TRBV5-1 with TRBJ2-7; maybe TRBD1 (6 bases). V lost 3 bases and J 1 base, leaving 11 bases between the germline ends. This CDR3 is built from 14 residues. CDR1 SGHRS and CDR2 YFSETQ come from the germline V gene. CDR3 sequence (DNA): TGCGCCAGCAGCTGGAAGGGGGATTCCTACGAGCAGTACTTC. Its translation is CASSWKGDSYEQYF.

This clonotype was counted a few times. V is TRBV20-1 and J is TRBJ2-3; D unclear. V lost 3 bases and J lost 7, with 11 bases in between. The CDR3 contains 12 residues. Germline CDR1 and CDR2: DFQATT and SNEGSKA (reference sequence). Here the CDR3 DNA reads TGCAGTGCTAGGAAGGGTGGGAATACGCAGTATTTT. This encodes CSARKGGNTQYF.

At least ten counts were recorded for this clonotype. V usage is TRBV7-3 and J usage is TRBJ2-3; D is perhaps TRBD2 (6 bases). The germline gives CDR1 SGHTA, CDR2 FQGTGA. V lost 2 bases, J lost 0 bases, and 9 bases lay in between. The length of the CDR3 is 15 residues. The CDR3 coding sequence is TGTGCCAGCAGCTTAGCGGGACTTAGCACAGATACGCAGTATTTT. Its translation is CASSLAGLSTDTQYF. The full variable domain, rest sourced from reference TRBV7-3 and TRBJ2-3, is GAGVSQTPSNKVTEKGKYVELRCDPISGHTALYWYRQSLGQGPEFLIYFQGTGAADDSGLPNDRFFAVRPEGSVSTLKIQRTERGDSAVYLCASSLAGLSTDTQYFGPGTRLTVL.

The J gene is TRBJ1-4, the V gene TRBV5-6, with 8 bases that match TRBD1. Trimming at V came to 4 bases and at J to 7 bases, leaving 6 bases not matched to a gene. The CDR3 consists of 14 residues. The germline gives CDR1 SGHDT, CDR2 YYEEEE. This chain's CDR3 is CASSVDRAGEKLFF. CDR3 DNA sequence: TGTGCCAGCAGCGTGGACAGGGCGGGTGAAAAACTGTTTTTT.

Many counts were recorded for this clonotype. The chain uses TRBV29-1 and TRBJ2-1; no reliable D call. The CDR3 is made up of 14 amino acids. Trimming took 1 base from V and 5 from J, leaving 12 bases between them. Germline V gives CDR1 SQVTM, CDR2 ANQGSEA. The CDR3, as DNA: TGCAGCGTTGAAGTAGCAGACAAGGACAATGAGCAGTTCTTC. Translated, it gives CSVEVADKDNEQFF.

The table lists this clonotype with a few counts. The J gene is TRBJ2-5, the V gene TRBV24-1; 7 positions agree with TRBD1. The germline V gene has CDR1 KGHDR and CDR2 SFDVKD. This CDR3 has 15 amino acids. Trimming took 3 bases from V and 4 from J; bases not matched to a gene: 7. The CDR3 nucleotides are TGTGCCACCAGTGATCCGAGGGGGCCCGGAGAGACCCAGTACTTC. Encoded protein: CATSDPRGPGETQYF.

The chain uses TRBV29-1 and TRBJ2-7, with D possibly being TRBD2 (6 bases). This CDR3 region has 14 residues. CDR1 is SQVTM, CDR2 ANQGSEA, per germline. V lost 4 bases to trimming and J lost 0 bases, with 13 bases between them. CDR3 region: CSVGVLEGSYEQYF. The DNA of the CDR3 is TGCAGCGTTGGAGTCCTGGAGGGCTCCTACGAGCAGTACTTC.

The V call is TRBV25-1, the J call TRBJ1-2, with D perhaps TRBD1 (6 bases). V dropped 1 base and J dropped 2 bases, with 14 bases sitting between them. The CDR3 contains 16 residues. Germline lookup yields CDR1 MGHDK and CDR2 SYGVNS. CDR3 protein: CASSESRRDKNYGYTF. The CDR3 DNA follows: TGTGCCAGCAGTGAATCTCGTAGGGACAAGAACTATGGCTACACCTTC.

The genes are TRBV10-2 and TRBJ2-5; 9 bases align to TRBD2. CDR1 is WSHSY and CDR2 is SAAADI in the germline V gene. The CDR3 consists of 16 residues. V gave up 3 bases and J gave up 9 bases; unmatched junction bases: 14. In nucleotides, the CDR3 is TGCGCCAGCAGTGACAGGGGACTAGCTGTCTATGGAGCCCAGTACTTC. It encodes CASSDRGLAVYGAQYF.

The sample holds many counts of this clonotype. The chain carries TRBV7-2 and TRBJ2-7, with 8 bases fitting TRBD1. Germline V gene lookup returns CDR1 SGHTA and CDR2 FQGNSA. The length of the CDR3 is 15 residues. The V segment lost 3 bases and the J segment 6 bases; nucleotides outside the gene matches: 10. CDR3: CASSLTGALSREQYF. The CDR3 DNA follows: TGTGCCAGCAGCTTGACAGGGGCCCTTTCTCGCGAGCAGTACTTC.

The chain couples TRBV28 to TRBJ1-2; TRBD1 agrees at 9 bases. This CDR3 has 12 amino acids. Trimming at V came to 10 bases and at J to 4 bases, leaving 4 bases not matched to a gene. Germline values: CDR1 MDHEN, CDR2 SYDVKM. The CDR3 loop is CATSDRGYGYTF. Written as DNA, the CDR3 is TGTGCCACCTCGGACAGGGGCTATGGCTACACCTTC.

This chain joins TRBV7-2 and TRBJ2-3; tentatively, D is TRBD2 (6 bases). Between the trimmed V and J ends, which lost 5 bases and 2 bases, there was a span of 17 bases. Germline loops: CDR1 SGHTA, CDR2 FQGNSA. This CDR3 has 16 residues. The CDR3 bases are TGTGCCAGCAGCCCGGGTGCGTTAGCGGTCACAGATACGCAGTATTTT. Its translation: CASSPGALAVTDTQYF.

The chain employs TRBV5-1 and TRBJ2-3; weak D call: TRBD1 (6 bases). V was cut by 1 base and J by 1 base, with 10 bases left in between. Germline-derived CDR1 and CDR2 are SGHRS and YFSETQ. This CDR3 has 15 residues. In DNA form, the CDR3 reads TGCGCCAGCAGCTTGCGACAGGACCGCACAGATACGCAGTATTTT. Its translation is CASSLRQDRTDTQYF.

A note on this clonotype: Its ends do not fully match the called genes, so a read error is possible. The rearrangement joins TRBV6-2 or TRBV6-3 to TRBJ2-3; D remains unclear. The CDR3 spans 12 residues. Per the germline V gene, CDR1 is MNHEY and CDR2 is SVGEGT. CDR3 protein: CASGMVTDTRYF. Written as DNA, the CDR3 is TGTGCCAGCGGTATGGTCACAGATACGCGGTATTTT.

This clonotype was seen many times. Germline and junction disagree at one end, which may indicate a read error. The chain's CDR3 is CASSLGAGSYEQYF. Written as DNA, the CDR3 is TGTGCCAGCAGCTTAGGGGCAGGGTCCTACGAGCAGTACTTC. The chain couples TRBV5-1 to TRBJ2-7; maybe TRBD1 (5 bases). Germline CDR1 reads SGHRS; CDR2 reads YFSETQ. This CDR3 has 14 residues.

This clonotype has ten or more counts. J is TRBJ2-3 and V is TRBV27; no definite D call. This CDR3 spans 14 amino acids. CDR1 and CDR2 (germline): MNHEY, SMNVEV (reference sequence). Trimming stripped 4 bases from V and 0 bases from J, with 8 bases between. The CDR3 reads CASSSPASTDTQYF. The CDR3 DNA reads TGTGCCAGCAGTTCCCCAGCTAGCACAGATACGCAGTATTTT.

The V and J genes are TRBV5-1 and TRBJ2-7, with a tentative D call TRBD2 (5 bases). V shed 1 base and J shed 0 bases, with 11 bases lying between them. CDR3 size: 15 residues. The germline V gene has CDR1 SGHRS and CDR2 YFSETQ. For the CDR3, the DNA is TGCGCCAGCAGCTTGAATCCCCGGGGCTCCTACGAGCAGTACTTC. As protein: CASSLNPRGSYEQYF.

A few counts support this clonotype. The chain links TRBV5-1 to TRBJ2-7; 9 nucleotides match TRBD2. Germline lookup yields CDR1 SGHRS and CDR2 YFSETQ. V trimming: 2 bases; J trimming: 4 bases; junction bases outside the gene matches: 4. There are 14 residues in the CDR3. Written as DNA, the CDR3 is TGCGCCAGCAGCTTTAGCGGGAGTGAATACGAGCAGTACTTC. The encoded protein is CASSFSGSEYEQYF. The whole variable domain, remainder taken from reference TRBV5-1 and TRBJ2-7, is KAGVTQTPRYLIKTRGQQVTLSCSPISGHRSVSWYQQTPGQGLQFLFEYFSETQRNKGNFPGRFSGRQFSNSRSEMNVSTLELGDSALYLCASSFSGSEYEQYFGPGTRLTVT.

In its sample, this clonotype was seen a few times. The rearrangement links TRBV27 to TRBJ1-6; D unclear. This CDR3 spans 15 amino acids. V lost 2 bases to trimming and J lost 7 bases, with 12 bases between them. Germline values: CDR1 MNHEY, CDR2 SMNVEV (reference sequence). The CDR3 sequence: CASSLVAGRNSPLHF. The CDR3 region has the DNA TGTGCCAGCAGTTTAGTAGCTGGGAGGAATTCACCCCTCCACTTT.

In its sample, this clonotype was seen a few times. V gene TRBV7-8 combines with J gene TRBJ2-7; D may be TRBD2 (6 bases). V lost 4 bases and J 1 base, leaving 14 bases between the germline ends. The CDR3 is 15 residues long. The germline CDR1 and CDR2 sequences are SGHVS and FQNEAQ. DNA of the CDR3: TGTGCCAGCAGCTCGACGGGGGATCCTTCCTACGAGCAGTACTTC. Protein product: CASSSTGDPSYEQYF.

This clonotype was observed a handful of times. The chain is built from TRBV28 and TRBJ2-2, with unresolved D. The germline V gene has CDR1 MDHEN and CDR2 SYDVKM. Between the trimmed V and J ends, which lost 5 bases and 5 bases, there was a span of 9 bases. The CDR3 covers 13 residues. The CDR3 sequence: CASSGRPTGELFF. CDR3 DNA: TGTGCCAGCAGTGGAAGGCCTACCGGGGAGCTGTTTTTT.

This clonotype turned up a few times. The CDR3 DNA sequence: TGCGCCAGCAGCTTGGGGACAGGGACCAAAAACATTCAGTACTTC. This codes for CASSLGTGTKNIQYF. V gene TRBV5-1 combines with J gene TRBJ2-4; 8 bases map to TRBD1. The CDR3 length is 15 residues. Germline loops: CDR1 SGHRS, CDR2 YFSETQ. Trimming took 0 bases from V and 2 from J; bases not matched to a gene: 1.

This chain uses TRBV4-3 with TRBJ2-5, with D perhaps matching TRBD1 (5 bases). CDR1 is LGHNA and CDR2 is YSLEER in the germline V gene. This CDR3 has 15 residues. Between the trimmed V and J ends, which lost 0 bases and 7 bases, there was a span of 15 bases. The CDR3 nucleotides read TGCGCCAGCAGCCAAGATTTTCCGGACATGGGGACCCAGTACTTC. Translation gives CASSQDFPDMGTQYF.

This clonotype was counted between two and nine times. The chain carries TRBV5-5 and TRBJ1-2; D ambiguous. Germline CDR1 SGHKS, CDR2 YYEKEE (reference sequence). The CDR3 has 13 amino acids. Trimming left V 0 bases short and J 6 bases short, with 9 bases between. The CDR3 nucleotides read TGTGCCAGCAGCTTGGGGCAAAGGGATGGCTACACCTTC. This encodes CASSLGQRDGYTF.

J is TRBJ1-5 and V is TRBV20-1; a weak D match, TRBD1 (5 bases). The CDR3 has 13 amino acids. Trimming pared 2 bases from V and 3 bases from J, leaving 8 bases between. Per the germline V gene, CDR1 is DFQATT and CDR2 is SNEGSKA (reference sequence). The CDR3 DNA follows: TGCAGTGCTAGACCAGGGATCAATCAGCCCCAGCATTTT. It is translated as CSARPGINQPQHF.

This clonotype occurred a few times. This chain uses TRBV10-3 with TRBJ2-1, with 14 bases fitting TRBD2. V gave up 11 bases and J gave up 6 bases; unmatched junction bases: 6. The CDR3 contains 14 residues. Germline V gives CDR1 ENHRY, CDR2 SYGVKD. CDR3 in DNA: TGTGCCTCAAGACTAGCGGGAGGGTCCAATGAGCAGTTCTTC. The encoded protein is CASRLAGGSNEQFF.

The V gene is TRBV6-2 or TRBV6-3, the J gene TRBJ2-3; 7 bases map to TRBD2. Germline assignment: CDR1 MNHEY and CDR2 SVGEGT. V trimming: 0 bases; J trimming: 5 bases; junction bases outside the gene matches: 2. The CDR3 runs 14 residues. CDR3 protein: CASSYSGGGDTQYF. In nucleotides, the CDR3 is TGTGCCAGCAGTTACTCTGGCGGGGGAGATACGCAGTATTTT.

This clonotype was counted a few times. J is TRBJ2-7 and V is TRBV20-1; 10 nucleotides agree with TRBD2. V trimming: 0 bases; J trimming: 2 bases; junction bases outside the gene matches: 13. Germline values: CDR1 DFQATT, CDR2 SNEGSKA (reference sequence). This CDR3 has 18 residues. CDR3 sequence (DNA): TGCAGTGCTAGAGATAAAAAGATAGGGACTAGCGAGGCCTACGAGCAGTACTTC. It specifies CSARDKKIGTSEAYEQYF.